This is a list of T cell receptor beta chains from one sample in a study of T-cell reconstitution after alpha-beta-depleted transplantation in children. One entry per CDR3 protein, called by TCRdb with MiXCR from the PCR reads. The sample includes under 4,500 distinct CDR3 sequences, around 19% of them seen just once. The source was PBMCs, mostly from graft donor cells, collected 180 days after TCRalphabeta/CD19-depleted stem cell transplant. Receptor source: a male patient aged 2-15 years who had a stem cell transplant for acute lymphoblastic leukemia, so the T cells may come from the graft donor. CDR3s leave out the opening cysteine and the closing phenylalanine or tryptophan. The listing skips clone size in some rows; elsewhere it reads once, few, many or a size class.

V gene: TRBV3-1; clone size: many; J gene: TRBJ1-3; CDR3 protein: ASSQVPILAGNTIY
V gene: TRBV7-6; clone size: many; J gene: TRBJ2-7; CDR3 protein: ASSSDPGPDSYEQY
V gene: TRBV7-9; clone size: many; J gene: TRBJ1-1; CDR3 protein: ASRKVGRLNTEAF
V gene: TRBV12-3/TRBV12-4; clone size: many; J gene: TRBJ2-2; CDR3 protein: ASSASGRSYTGELF
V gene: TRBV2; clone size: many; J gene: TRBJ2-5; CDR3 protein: ASSLTSVGTQY
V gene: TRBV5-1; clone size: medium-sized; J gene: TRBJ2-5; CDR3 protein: ASSLDRDSSVQETQY
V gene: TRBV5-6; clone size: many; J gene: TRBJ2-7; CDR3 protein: ASSLSSYEQY
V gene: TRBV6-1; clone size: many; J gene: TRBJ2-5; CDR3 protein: ASRPSGHQETQY
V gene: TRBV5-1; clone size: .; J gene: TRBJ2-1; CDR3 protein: VSRVDSAENNEQF
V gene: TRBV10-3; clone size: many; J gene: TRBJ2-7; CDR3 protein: AISESTLGYEQY
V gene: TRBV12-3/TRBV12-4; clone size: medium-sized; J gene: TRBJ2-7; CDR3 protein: ASSLTGGWYEQY
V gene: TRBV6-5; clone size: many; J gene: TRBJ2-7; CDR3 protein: ASSHPPWTGTYEQY
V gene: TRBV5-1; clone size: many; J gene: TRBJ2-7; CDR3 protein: ASSSGQNYEQY
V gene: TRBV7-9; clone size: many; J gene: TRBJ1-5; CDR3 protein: ASSYRGNQPQH
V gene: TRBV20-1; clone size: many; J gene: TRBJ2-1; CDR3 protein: SAREAGRVSGEQF
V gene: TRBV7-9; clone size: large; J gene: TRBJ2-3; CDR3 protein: ASSFLDSYTDTQY
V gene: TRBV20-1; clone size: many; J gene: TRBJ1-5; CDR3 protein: SANGQGLSQH
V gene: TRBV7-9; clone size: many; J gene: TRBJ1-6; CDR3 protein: ASSTHRGREDSPLH
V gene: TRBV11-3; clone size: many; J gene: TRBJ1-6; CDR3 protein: ASSFPGQGNSPLH
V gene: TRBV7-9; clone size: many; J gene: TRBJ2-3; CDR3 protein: ASSKSDTQY
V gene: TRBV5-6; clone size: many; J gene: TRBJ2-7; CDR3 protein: ASSPGGRGEQY
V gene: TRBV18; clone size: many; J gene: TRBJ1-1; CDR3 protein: ASSPPQNTEAF
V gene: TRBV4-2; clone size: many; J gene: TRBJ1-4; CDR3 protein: ASSQDFRAGGGNEKLF
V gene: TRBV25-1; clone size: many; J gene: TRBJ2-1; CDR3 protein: ASSDGESHGNEQF
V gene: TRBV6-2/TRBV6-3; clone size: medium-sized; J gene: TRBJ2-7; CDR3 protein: ASLELAGSSYEQY
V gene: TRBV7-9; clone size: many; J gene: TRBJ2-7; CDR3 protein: ASSHFSYEQY
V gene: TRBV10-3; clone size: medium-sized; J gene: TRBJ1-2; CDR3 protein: AIKQAANYGYT
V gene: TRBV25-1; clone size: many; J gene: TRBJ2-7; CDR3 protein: ASSGLGTSGRDEQY
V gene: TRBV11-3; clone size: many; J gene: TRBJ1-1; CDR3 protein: ASSWDPGLNTEAF
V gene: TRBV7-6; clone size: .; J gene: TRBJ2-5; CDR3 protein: ASRLAPRQGGKETQY
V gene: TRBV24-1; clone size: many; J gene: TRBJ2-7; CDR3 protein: ATSDRQGRGSYEQY
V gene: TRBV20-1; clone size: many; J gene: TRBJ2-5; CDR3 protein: SARDPAGGKETQY
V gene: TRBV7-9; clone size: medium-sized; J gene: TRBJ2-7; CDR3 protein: ASSRDRGETYEQY
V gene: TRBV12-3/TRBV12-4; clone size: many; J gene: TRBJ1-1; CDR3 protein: ASSLTTLNTEAF
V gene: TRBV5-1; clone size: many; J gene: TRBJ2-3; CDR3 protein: ASSFSGDSTDTQY
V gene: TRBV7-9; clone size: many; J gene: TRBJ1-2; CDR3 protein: ASSRDRGTRGYT
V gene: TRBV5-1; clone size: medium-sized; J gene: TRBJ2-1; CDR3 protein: ASSSDGPGLRNEQF
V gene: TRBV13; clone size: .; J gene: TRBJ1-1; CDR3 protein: AMGRWGVGTEAF
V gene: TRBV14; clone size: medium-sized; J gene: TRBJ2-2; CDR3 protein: ASSQGMSGVGELF
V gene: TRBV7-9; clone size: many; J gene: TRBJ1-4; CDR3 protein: ASRKYREKGEKLF
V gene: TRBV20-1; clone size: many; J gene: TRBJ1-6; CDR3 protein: SASSRQMNSPLH
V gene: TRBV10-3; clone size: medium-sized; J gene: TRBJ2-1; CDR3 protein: AISEYSGRAENEQF
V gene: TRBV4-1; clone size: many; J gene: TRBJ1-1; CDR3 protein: ASSQGGRQLNTEAF
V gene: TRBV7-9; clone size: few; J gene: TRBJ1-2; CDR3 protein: ASSLAFSPLYGYT
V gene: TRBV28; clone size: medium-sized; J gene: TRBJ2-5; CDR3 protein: ASSRDEVTAYQETQY
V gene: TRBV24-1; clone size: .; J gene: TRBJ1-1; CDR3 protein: ATRRGNTEAF
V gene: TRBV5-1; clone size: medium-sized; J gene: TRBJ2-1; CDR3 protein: ASSNTGTSGNEQF
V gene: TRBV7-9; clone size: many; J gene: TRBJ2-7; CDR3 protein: ASSLEGFLAGVEQY
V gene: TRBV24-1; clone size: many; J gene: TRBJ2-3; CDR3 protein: ATSDFVAGHTDTQY
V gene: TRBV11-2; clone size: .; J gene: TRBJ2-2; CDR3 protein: ASSLPLEQSELF
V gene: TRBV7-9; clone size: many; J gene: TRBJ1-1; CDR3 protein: ASSIQGWSTEAF
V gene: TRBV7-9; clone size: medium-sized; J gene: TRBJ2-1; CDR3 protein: ASSLGYSGRAMDEQF
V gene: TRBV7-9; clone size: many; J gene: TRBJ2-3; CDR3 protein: ASRSGTGTDTQY
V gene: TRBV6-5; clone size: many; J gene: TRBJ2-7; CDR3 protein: ASSYSLATGYEQY
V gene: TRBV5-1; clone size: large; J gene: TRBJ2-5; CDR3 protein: ASSPRRLAGEETQY
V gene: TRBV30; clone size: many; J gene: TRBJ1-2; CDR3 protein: AWASYGYT
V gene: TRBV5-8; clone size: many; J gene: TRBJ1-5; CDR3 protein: ASSGWGGPLN
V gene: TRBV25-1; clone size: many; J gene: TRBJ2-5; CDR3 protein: ASSEGGTSGQETQY
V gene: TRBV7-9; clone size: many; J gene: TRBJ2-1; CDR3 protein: ASSLEISFSEQF